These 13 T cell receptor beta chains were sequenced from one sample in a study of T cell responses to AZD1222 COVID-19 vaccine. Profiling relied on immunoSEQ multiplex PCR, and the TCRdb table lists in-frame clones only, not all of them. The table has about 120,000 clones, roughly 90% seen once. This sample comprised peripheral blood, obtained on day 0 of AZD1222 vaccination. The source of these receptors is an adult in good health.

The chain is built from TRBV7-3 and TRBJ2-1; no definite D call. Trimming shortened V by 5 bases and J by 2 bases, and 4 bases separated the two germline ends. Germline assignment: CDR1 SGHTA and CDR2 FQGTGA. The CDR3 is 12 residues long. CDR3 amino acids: CASSPTYNEQFF. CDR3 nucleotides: TGTGCCAGCAGCCCAACCTACAATGAGCAGTTCTTC.

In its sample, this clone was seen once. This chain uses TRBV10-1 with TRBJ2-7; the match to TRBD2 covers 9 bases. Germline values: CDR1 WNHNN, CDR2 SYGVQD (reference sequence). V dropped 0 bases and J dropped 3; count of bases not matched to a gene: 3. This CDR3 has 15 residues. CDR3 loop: CASSESFSGSYEQYF. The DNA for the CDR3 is TGCGCCAGCAGTGAGTCGTTTAGCGGGAGCTACGAGCAGTACTTC.

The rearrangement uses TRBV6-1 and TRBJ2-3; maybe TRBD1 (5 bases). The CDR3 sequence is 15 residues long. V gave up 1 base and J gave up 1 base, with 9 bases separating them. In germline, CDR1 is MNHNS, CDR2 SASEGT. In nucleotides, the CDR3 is TGTGCCAGCAGTGAAGTTATACAGGGCACAGATACGCAGTATTTT. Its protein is CASSEVIQGTDTQYF.

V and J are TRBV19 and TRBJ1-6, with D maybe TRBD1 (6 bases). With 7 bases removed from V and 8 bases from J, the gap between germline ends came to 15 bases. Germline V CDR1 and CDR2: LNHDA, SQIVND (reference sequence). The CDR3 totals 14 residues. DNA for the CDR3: TGTGCCAGTACCCCTCAGGGGTGGGATTCACCCCTCCACTTT. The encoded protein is CASTPQGWDSPLHF.

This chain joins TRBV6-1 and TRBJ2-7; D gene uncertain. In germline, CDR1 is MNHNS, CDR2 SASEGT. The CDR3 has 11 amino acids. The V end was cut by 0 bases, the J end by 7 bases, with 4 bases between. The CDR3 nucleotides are TGTGCCAGCAGTGAAGCGTGGGAGCAGTACTTC. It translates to CASSEAWEQYF.

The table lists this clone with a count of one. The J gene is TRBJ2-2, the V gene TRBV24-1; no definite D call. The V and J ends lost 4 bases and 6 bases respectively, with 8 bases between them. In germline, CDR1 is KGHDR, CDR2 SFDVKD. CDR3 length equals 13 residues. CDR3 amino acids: CATSEPVPGELFF. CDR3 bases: TGTGCCACCAGTGAGCCCGTGCCCGGGGAGCTGTTTTTT.

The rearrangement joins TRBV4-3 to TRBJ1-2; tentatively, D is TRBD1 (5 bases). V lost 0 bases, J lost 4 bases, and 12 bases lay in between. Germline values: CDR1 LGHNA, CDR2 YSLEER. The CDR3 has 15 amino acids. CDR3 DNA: TGCGCCAGCAGCCAAGATTACCGGGACTTCTATGGCTACACCTTC. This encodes CASSQDYRDFYGYTF.

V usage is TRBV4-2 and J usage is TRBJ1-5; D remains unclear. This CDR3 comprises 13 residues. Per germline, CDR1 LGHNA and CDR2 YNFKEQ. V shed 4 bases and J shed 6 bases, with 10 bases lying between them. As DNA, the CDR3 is TGTGCCAGCAGCCCCGTCCAGACTCAGCCCCAGCATTTT. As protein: CASSPVQTQPQHF.

The CDR3 sequence is CASMGLAGNLEQYF. As DNA, the CDR3 is TGTGCCAGCATGGGCTTGGCGGGGAACCTCGAGCAGTACTTC. The rearrangement uses TRBV2 and TRBJ2-7; tentatively, D is TRBD2 (6 bases). Germline CDR1 reads SNHLY; CDR2 reads FYNNEI. V lost 7 bases and J lost 6, with 19 bases in between. The CDR3 length is 14 residues. The full variable domain, completed using reference TRBV2 and TRBJ2-7, is EPEVTQTPSHQVTQMGQEVILRCVPISNHLYFYWYRQILGQKVEFLVSFYNNEISEKSEIFDDQFSVERPDGSNFTLKIRSTKLEDSAMYFCASMGLAGNLEQYFGPGTRLTVT.

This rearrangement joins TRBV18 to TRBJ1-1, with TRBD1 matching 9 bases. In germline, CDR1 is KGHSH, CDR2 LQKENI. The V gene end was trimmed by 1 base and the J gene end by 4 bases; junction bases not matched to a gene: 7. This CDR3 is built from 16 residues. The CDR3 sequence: CASSPRRTGEGTEAFF. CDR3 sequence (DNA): TGTGCCAGCTCACCACGACGGACAGGGGAGGGCACTGAAGCTTTCTTT.

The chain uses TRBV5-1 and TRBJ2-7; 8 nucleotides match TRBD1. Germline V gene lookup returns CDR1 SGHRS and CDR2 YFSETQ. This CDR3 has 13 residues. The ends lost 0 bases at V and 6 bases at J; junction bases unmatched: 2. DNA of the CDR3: TGCGCCAGCAGCTTGGGACAGGGGATCGAGCAGTACTTC. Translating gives CASSLGQGIEQYF.

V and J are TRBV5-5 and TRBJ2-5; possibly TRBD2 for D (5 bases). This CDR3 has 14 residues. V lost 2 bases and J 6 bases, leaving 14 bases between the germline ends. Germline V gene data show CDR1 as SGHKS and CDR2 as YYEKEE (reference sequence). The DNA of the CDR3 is TGTGCCAGCAGCTTTGAGGGTGGGTGGCAGACCCAGTACTTC. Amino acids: CASSFEGGWQTQYF.

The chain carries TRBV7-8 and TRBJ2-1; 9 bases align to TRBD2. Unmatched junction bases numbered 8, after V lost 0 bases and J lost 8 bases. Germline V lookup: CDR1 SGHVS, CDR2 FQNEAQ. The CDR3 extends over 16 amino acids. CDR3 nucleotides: TGTGCCAGCAGCTTAGCGAGTAGCGGGAGACACTATGAGCAGTTCTTC. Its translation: CASSLASSGRHYEQFF.